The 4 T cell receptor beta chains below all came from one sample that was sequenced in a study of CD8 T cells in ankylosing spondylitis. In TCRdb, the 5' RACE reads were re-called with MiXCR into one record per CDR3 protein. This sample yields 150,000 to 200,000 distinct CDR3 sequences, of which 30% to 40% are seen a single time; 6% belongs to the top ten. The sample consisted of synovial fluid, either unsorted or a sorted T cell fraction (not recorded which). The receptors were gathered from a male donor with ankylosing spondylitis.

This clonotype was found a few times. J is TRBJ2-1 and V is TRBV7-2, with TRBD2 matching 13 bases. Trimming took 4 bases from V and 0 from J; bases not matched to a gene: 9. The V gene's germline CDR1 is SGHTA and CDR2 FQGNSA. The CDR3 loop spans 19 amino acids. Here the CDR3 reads CASSSTTSGGPSSYNEQFF. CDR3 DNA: TGTGCCAGCAGCTCAACGACTAGCGGGGGGCCGAGCTCCTACAATGAGCAGTTCTTC. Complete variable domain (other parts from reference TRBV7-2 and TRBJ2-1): GAGVSQSPSNKVTEKGKDVELRCDPISGHTALYWYRQSLGQGLEFLIYFQGNSAPDKSGLPSDRFSAERTGGSVSTLTIQRTQQEDSAVYLCASSSTTSGGPSSYNEQFFGPGTRLTVL.

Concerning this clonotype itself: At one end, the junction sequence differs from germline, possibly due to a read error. DNA of the CDR3: TGCAGCGTCCTGCAAGGACAGGGTTCTGAAAACACCATATATTTT. Translation: CSVLQGQGSENTIYF. The rearrangement joins TRBV29-1 to TRBJ1-3, with TRBD1 matching 8 bases. The CDR3 contains 15 residues. Germline CDR1 reads SQVTM; CDR2 reads ANQGSEA.

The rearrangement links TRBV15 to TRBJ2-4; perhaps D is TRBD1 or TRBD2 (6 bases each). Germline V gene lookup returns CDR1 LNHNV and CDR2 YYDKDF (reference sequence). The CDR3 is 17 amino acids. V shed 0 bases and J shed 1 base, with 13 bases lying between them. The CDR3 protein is CATSREGGQHAKNIQYF. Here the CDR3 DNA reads TGTGCCACCAGCAGAGAGGGGGGCCAACATGCCAAAAACATTCAGTACTTC.

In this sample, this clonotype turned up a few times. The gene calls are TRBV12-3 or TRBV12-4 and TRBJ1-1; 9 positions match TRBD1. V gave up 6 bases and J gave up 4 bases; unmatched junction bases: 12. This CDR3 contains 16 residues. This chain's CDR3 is CASSLTGGSRATEAFF. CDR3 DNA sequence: TGTGCCAGCAGCCTTACAGGGGGCTCAAGGGCCACTGAAGCTTTCTTT.